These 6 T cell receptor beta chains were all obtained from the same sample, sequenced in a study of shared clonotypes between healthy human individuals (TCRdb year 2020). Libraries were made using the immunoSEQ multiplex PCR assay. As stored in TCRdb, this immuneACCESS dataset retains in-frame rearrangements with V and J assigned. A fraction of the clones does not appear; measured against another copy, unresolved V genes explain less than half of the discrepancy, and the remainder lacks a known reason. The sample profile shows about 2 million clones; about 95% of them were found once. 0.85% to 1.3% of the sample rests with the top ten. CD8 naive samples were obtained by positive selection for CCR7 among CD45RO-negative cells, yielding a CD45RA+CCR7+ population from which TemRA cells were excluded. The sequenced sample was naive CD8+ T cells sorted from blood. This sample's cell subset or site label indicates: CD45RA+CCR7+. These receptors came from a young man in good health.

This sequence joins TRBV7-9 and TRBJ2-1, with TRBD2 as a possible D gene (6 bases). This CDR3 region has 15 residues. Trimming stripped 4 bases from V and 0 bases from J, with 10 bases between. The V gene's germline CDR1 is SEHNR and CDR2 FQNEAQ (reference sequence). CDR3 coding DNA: TGTGCCAGCAGCTCAGCGGGCCCCTCCTACAATGAGCAGTTCTTC. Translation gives CASSSAGPSYNEQFF. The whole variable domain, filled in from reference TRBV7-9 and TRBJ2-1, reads DTGVSQNPRHKITKRGQNVTFRCDPISEHNRLYWYRQTLGQGPEFLTYFQNEAQLEKSRLLSDRFSAERPKGSFSTLEIQRTEQGDSAMYLCASSSAGPSYNEQFFGPGTRLTVL.

CDR3 loop: CASSVIAGGPNEQFF. In DNA form, the CDR3 reads TGTGCCAGCAGCGTTATAGCGGGAGGGCCCAATGAGCAGTTCTTC. The chain uses TRBV9 and TRBJ2-1; TRBD2 agrees at 11 bases. V gave up 2 bases and J gave up 6 bases; unmatched junction bases: 4. The V gene's germline CDR1 is SGDLS and CDR2 YYNGEE. This CDR3 comprises 15 residues.

CDR3 DNA sequence: TGCGCCAGCAGTCTGACAGGGGATTTCGGGGAGCTGTTTTTT. Its translation is CASSLTGDFGELFF. The chain carries TRBV10-2 and TRBJ2-2, with TRBD1 matching over 8 bases. Germline lookup yields CDR1 WSHSY and CDR2 SAAADI. The CDR3 has 14 amino acids. Trimming cost V 5 bases and J 7 bases; bases outside gene matches: 6.

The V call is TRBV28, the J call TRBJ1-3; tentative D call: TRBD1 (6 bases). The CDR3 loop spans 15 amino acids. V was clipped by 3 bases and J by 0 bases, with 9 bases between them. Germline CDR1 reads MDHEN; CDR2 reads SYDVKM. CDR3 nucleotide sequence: TGTGCCAGCAGTTTCCGGGACAACTCTGGAAACACCATATATTTT. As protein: CASSFRDNSGNTIYF.

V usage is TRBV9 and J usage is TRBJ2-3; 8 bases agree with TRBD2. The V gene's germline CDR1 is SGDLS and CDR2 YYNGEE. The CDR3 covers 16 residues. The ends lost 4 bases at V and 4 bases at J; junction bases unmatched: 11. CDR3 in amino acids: CASSYGLAEFADTQYF. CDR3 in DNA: TGTGCCAGCAGCTACGGACTAGCTGAGTTCGCAGATACGCAGTATTTT.

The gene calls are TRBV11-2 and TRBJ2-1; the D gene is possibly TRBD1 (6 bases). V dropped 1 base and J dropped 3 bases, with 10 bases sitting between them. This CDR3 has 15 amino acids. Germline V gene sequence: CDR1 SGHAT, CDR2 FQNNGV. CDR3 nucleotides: TGTGCCAGCAGCTTAGTCAGGGGCGACTACAATGAGCAGTTCTTC. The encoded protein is CASSLVRGDYNEQFF.